Listed below are T cell receptor beta chains from one sample, sequenced in a study of beta chain features in type 1 diabetes. The protocol was immunoSEQ multiplex PCR, while the TCRdb copy is restricted to in-frame clones and leaves out a portion. Altogether under 45,000 clones are present, roughly 50% being singletons, with the ten largest covering about 0.24%. The material sequenced was stem cell memory CD4+ T cells from blood. The origin of the receptors is a woman aged 25 to 45 in good health. Both conserved end residues are part of each CDR3. The D gene is left open where the match is weak. Some rows have no size entry. The others give once, few or many, or a class for an expanded clone.

V	size	D	length	J	CDR3	DNA
TRBV14	-	TRBD1	14	TRBJ2-5	CASSQGGQGPTQYF	TGTGCCAGCAGCCAAGGGGGACAGGGTCCGACCCAGTACTTC
TRBV7-3	-	-	13	TRBJ1-2	CASSSHETSGYTF	TGTGCCAGCAGCTCGCATGAGACAAGTGGCTACACCTTC
TRBV7-2	few	TRBD1	13	TRBJ1-2	CASSLGTGGDYTF	TGTGCCAGCAGCTTAGGGACAGGGGGGGACTACACCTTC
TRBV14	-	TRBD2	16	TRBJ2-3	CASSHGGRAGTDTQYF	TGTGCCAGCAGCCACGGCGGGAGGGCCGGAACAGATACGCAGTATTTT
TRBV5-8	-	-	17	TRBJ2-1	CASSLGSDSFSYNEQFF	TGTGCCAGCAGCTTGGGCAGCGACTCGTTCTCCTACAATGAGCAGTTCTTC
TRBV7-6	-	-	13	TRBJ2-5	CASSLTEQETQYF	TGTGCCAGCAGCTTAACGGAGCAAGAGACCCAGTACTTC
TRBV7-8	-	-	15	TRBJ1-2	CASSLVAAVGYGYTF	TGTGCCAGCAGCTTAGTGGCTGCGGTGGGCTATGGCTACACCTTC
TRBV29-1	few	TRBD1	14	TRBJ2-3	CSVAPGQGADTQYF	TGCAGCGTGGCACCGGGACAGGGGGCAGATACGCAGTATTTT
TRBV7-2	-	TRBD2	16	TRBJ2-7	CASSLETSGRGYEQYF	TGTGCCAGCAGCTTGGAGACTAGCGGCAGAGGCTACGAGCAGTACTTC
TRBV7-2	-	-	12	TRBJ2-7	CASSPSSYEQYF	TGTGCCAGCAGCCCATCCTCCTACGAGCAGTACTTC
TRBV7-2	-	TRBD2	16	TRBJ2-7	CASSFPGTSGSYEQYF	TGTGCCAGCAGTTTCCCCGGGACTAGCGGGAGCTACGAGCAGTACTTC
TRBV29-1	-	TRBD1	15	TRBJ2-7	CSVETTGAALYEQYF	TGCAGCGTTGAAACGACAGGGGCTGCCCTTTACGAGCAGTACTTC
TRBV6-1	-	-	13	TRBJ1-5	CASSVGQHKPQHF	TGTGCCAGCAGTGTCGGACAGCATAAGCCCCAGCATTTT
TRBV6-6	-	-	14	TRBJ1-5	CASSYGDRDQPQHF	TGTGCCAGCAGTTATGGAGACAGAGATCAGCCCCAGCATTTT
TRBV7-2	-	TRBD2	15	TRBJ2-3	CASSFTSGRTDTQYF	TGTGCCAGCAGCTTCACTAGCGGGAGAACAGATACGCAGTATTTT
TRBV10-3	-	-	9	TRBJ2-3	CATTDAQYF	TGTGCCACCACAGATGCGCAGTATTTT
TRBV10-3	few	-	13	TRBJ1-2	CASAMEGNYGYTF	TGTGCCTCTGCGATGGAGGGAAACTATGGCTACACCTTC
TRBV4-3	-	TRBD2	15	TRBJ2-1	CASSRTSGTGNEQFF	TGCGCCAGCAGCCGGACTAGCGGGACTGGCAATGAGCAGTTCTTC
TRBV18	-	TRBD1	18	TRBJ2-3	CASSPRGQGGSSTDTQYF	TGTGCCAGCTCACCACGAGGACAGGGCGGATCTAGCACAGATACGCAGTATTTT
TRBV11-2	few	-	15	TRBJ2-1	CASSLAGNFNNEQFF	TGTGCCAGCAGCTTAGCGGGGAATTTTAACAATGAGCAGTTCTTC
TRBV6-1	-	TRBD2	14	TRBJ2-5	CASRPLAGAETQYF	TGTGCCAGCAGGCCACTAGCGGGAGCTGAGACCCAGTACTTC
TRBV7-2	-	TRBD2	18	TRBJ2-4	CASSLGVAGSIAKNIQYF	TGTGCCAGCAGCTTAGGGGTAGCGGGCTCGATAGCCAAAAACATTCAGTACTTC
TRBV7-9	-	-	14	TRBJ1-5	CASSLGAGNQPQHF	TGTGCCAGCAGCTTAGGGGCAGGCAATCAGCCCCAGCATTTT
TRBV30	-	-	15	TRBJ2-2	CAWSYTGSNTGELFF	TGTGCCTGGAGTTACACCGGGAGCAACACCGGGGAGCTGTTTTTT
TRBV29-1	few	TRBD1	14	TRBJ2-2	CSVVRQGSTGELFF	TGCAGCGTTGTCAGACAGGGGTCCACCGGGGAGCTGTTTTTT
TRBV25-1	-	TRBD1	17	TRBJ2-7	CASSESTDQGAKHEQYF	TGTGCCAGCAGTGAATCGACGGACCAGGGGGCGAAGCACGAGCAGTACTTC
TRBV28	-	TRBD1	15	TRBJ1-1	CASSWTGARNTEAFF	TGTGCCAGCAGTTGGACAGGGGCGAGGAACACTGAAGCTTTCTTT
TRBV9	-	TRBD2	15	TRBJ2-3	CASSELAGSTDTQYF	TGTGCCAGCAGCGAGCTAGCGGGAAGCACAGATACGCAGTATTTT
TRBV18	-	TRBD1	14	TRBJ1-5	CASSPDRGLQPQHF	TGTGCCAGCTCACCAGACAGGGGGCTTCAGCCCCAGCATTTT
TRBV10-3	-	-	13	TRBJ1-2	CAISDLGARGYTF	TGTGCCATCAGTGATTTGGGGGCAAGAGGCTACACCTTC
TRBV2	-	TRBD2	14	TRBJ2-1	CASSRSREGQEYFF	TGTGCCAGCAGCCGCTCGCGGGAGGGCCAAGAATATTTCTTC
TRBV9	-	-	12	TRBJ2-2	CASSTDTGELFF	TGTGCCAGCAGCACAGACACCGGGGAGCTGTTTTTT
TRBV2	-	TRBD1	14	TRBJ2-1	CASSVRGLYNEQFF	TGTGCCAGCAGTGTCAGGGGGCTCTACAATGAGCAGTTCTTC
TRBV27	-	TRBD1	13	TRBJ1-2	CASRDREIYGYTF	TGTGCCAGCAGGGACAGGGAAATCTATGGCTACACCTTC